Detailed here is one T cell receptor beta chain. There were TCR beta CDR3 regions amplified from RNA transcripts. The study used the HTBI primer set for a first-round RT-PCR of the TCR CDR3. TCRdb re-analysed the multiplex PCR reads in MiXCR, keeping a single row per CDR3 protein. The table includes fewer than 900,000 distinct CDR3 sequences, 18% detected once. CDR3 length: 12 residues. V lost 7 bases to trimming and J lost 5 bases, with 11 bases between them. Germline-derived CDR1 and CDR2 are MGHDK and SYGVNS. The source of the sample is a study of T cells in Graves' hyperthyroidism and ophthalmopathy.

This receptor was identified in a woman in her forties or fifties with Graves' hyperthyroidism that later progressed to Graves' ophthalmopathy. The V call is TRBV25-1, the J call TRBJ1-1; a weak D match, TRBD1 (5 bases). Specimen: blood. CDR3 protein: CASTGLATEAFF. The CDR3 DNA reads as TGTGCCAGCACAGGGTTGGCGACTGAAGCTTTCTTT.